The sample holds a few counts of the clone carrying this T cell receptor (beta chain). With 60 Vbeta and 13 Jbeta primers, the PCR was carried out. Only in-frame clones appear in the TCRdb table, and some are missing; sequencing was by immunoSEQ multiplex PCR. The sample carries approximately 95,000 clones, approximately 80% recorded once. The CDR3 totals 14 residues. Germline V CDR1 and CDR2: SGHRS, YFSETQ. The J segment lost 0 bases and the V segment lost 4 bases, leaving 2 bases of the junction unmatched. This specimen comes from a study of cytomegalovirus exposure and HLA in healthy donors. This TCR came from an older woman in good health and CMV-seropositive. The sequencing input was PBMCs. The chain carries TRBV5-1 and TRBJ1-1; 8 positions agree with TRBD1. The CDR3 sequence: CASSAGQVNTEAFF. Written as DNA, the CDR3 is TGCGCCAGCAGCGCGGGACAGGTGAACACTGAAGCTTTCTTT.